This T cell receptor beta chain derives from a study of OX40 agonist ivuxolimab in advanced cancers. Study summary: Every 2 weeks, ivuxolimab was infused into the patients intravenously at between 0.01 and 10 mg/kg. Participants averaged 60 years of age (range 23 to 79) and were 82.7% male. Overall study findings and caveats: The mean number of expanded clones was higher in CD8+ T cells than in CD4+.

CDR3 length equals 13 residues. Trimming pared 3 bases from V and 5 bases from J, leaving 8 bases between. CDR1 and CDR2 (germline): MNHEY, SMNVEV (reference sequence). This clone was observed a single time. Its antigen is unidentified. This table comes from immunoSEQ multiplex PCR, and its TCRdb copy is limited to in-frame clones, with some not included. The sample has around 80,000 clones, about 90% seen once. The sequenced sample was CD4+ or CD8+ T cells sorted from blood, obtained in a trial of the OX40 agonist ivuxolimab. This chain uses TRBV27 with TRBJ1-5, with unresolved D. The TCR sequence derives from an adult with an advanced solid tumor such as melanoma, head and neck, liver or kidney cancer. CDR3 sequence reads: CASSLNRDQPQHF. The CDR3 DNA is TGTGCCAGCAGTTTGAACAGAGATCAGCCCCAGCATTTT.